Listed below are T cell receptor beta chains from one sample, sequenced in a study of shared clonotypes between healthy human individuals. Clones were sequenced by immunoSEQ multiplex PCR, and TCRdb holds only the in-frame ones, with some missing. The sample holds under 2,500,000 clones, approximately 94% seen once. The sample consisted of naive CD4+ T cells sorted from blood. These receptors were collected from a man aged 18 to 29 in good health. CDR3s include the opening cysteine and the closing phenylalanine or tryptophan. The order of the fields is V gene, D gene, clone size, J gene, CDR3 length, CDR3 protein, CDR3 DNA. The D gene is left open where the match is weak. Where a row states a size, it is once, few, many or the class of an expanded clone; other rows omit it.

TRBV28,-,-,TRBJ1-5,14,CASSLGGSNQPQHF,TGTGCCAGCAGTCTAGGGGGTAGCAATCAGCCCCAGCATTTT
TRBV5-1,-,-,TRBJ1-3,16,CASSLATGAGGNTIYF,TGCGCCAGCAGCTTGGCGACAGGTGCAGGCGGAAACACCATATATTTT
TRBV7-8,-,-,TRBJ2-3,18,CASSQRVALGAGTDTQYF,TGTGCCAGCAGCCAACGTGTGGCCCTAGGGGCGGGTACAGATACGCAGTATTTT
TRBV19,TRBD1,-,TRBJ2-2,17,CASSIGAGGANTGELFF,TGTGCCAGTAGTATTGGCGCAGGGGGCGCGAACACCGGGGAGCTGTTTTTT
TRBV6-5,-,-,TRBJ2-2,13,CASRRGGTGELFF,TGTGCCAGCAGGAGAGGGGGAACCGGGGAGCTGTTTTTT
TRBV20-1,-,-,TRBJ1-2,11,CSARVGYGYTF,TGCAGTGCTAGAGTAGGCTATGGCTACACCTTC
TRBV25-1,TRBD2,-,TRBJ2-1,15,CASSNSGRAYNEQFF,TGTGCCAGCAGTAATAGCGGGAGGGCCTACAATGAGCAGTTCTTC
TRBV18,TRBD1,once,TRBJ1-5,15,CASSPRQGDNQPQHF,TGTGCCAGCTCACCCCGACAGGGCGACAATCAGCCCCAGCATTTT
TRBV19,-,-,TRBJ1-2,12,CASTNTESGYTF,TGTGCCAGTACCAATACGGAGAGTGGCTACACCTTC
TRBV2,TRBD2,once,TRBJ2-7,13,CASNLAGTNEQYF,TGTGCCAGCAACCTAGCGGGGACGAACGAGCAGTACTTC
TRBV5-1,-,-,TRBJ1-5,14,CASSLDPGGQPQHF,TGCGCCAGCAGCTTGGACCCGGGGGGTCAGCCCCAGCATTTT
TRBV6-5,TRBD1,-,TRBJ2-1,14,CASSYADRDNEQFF,TGTGCCAGCAGTTACGCTGACAGGGACAATGAGCAGTTCTTC
TRBV4-3,-,-,TRBJ1-6,16,CASSQDQGYTNSPLHF,TGCGCCAGCAGCCAAGATCAGGGATATACTAATTCACCCCTCCACTTT
TRBV5-1,TRBD2,-,TRBJ2-1,14,CASASGGAYNEQFF,TGCGCCAGCGCAAGCGGGGGGGCCTACAATGAGCAGTTCTTC
TRBV6-5,TRBD1,-,TRBJ1-6,15,CASSYMTGPNSPLHF,TGTGCCAGCAGTTACATGACAGGGCCGAATTCACCCCTCCACTTT
TRBV5-1,TRBD1,-,TRBJ1-1,16,CASSRRTGAMNTEAFF,TGCGCCAGCAGCCGACGGACAGGGGCGATGAACACTGAAGCTTTCTTT
TRBV12-1,-,-,TRBJ2-7,16,CASSFHAREVSREQYF,TGTGCCAGCAGCTTTCACGCGCGGGAGGTATCGCGCGAGCAGTACTTC
TRBV6-6,TRBD1,-,TRBJ1-5,15,CASSTQDRFNQPQHF,TGTGCCAGCAGTACTCAGGACAGGTTCAATCAGCCCCAGCATTTT
TRBV9,-,-,TRBJ1-4,15,CASSARLGTNEKLFF,TGTGCCAGCAGCGCCAGATTGGGAACTAATGAAAAACTGTTTTTT
TRBV7-2,-,-,TRBJ2-7,13,CASSGRSSYEQYF,TGTGCCAGCAGCGGTAGGTCGTCCTACGAGCAGTACTTC
TRBV5-4,TRBD1,-,TRBJ2-3,13,CASGQGGTDTQYF,TGTGCCAGTGGACAGGGGGGCACAGATACGCAGTATTTT
TRBV18,TRBD1,-,TRBJ2-6,18,CASSPTGQASSGANVLTF,TGTGCCAGCTCACCGACGGGACAGGCGAGCTCTGGGGCCAACGTCCTGACTTTC
TRBV19,-,-,TRBJ1-1,15,CASSPVWRGGSEAFF,TGTGCCAGTAGTCCCGTCTGGAGGGGGGGCTCTGAAGCTTTCTTT
TRBV14,-,-,TRBJ2-7,15,CASSQGGERSYEQYF,TGTGCCAGCAGCCAAGGAGGGGAACGCTCCTACGAGCAGTACTTC